These 10 T cell receptor beta chains were all obtained from the same sample, sequenced in a study of CXCR3-negative and CXCR3-positive naive CD8 T cells. Study outcomes and limitations: TRB CDR3 hydrophobicity was greater in CXCR3-positive naive cells than in CXCR3-negative naive cells.

The libraries of TRB cDNA were prepared using 5' RACE with UMI labels. TCRdb reprocessed the 5' RACE reads, keeping one entry per CDR3 protein, no DNA. The table lists about 2,700 distinct CDR3 sequences. No cognate antigen is known for these TCRs. The sequenced sample consisted of naive CXCR3+ CD8+ T cells from blood. Subset of the sample: CD45RO-CCR7+CD27+CD95- naive CD8+ T cells expressing CXCR3 (TNR3+). These receptors originate from a human donor in good health. Some clones in this sample may be carry-over from other donors' samples.

This chain joins TRBV6-5 and TRBJ2-5; TCRdb selects TRBD1, and the lack of DNA leaves this call unchecked. CDR1 is MNHEY, CDR2 SVGAGI, per germline. CDR3 size: 13 residues. CDR3 sequence: CASSYSDSETQYF.

In terms of frequency, this clonotype is large. CDR3 sequence: CASSLVDKTQYF. The chain joins TRBV11-1 to TRBJ2-5. CDR3 size: 12 residues. Germline CDR1 and CDR2: SGHAT and FQDESV (reference sequence).

This clonotype is deemed medium-sized by its frequency. This sequence joins TRBV20-1 and TRBJ2-7; TCRdb selects TRBD2, and the lack of DNA leaves this call unchecked. In germline, CDR1 is DFQATT, CDR2 SNEGSKA (reference sequence). This CDR3 contains 16 residues. The CDR3 reads CSASRLGNIVNYEQYF.

This clonotype is deemed medium-sized by its frequency. The gene calls are TRBV29-1 and TRBJ2-3; TCRdb gives TRBD2 as the D gene, but with no DNA this cannot be confirmed. The CDR3 covers 18 residues. Germline-derived CDR1 and CDR2 are SQVTM and ANQGSEA. CDR3 region: CSVGLRKGVAGRADTQYF.

This clonotype registers medium-sized by frequency. V gene TRBV7-2 combines with J gene TRBJ2-7; TCRdb selects TRBD1, and the lack of DNA leaves this call unchecked. Germline V CDR1 and CDR2: SGHTA, FQGNSA. The CDR3 spans 12 residues. The CDR3 reads CASSLTGPGEYF.

V is TRBV12-3 or TRBV12-4 and J is TRBJ1-2. CDR3 length equals 12 residues. The CDR3 sequence: CASSFENYGYTF.

The chain joins TRBV12-3 or TRBV12-4 to TRBJ2-2; TCRdb proposes TRBD2, but this gene call is untestable without DNA. The CDR3 extends over 13 amino acids. The CDR3 sequence: CASRLPRPGELFF.

V is TRBV29-1 and J is TRBJ2-5; checking the TCRdb D call of TRBD1 is not possible without DNA. CDR1 SQVTM and CDR2 ANQGSEA come from the germline V gene. This CDR3 is built from 15 residues. CDR3 amino acids: CSVEGGQLQQETQYF.

This clonotype is classed as medium-sized by frequency. This chain links TRBV27 with TRBJ1-2; the TRBD1 assignment by TCRdb is unverifiable without DNA. The V gene's germline CDR1 is MNHEY and CDR2 SMNVEV (reference sequence). There are 12 residues in the CDR3. This chain's CDR3 is CASSQGGWGYTF.

The chain joins TRBV5-5 to TRBJ2-5; there is no DNA to check the TCRdb D call of TRBD1. The germline V gene encodes CDR1 SGHKS and CDR2 YYEKEE (reference sequence). This CDR3 has 13 amino acids. The chain's CDR3 is CAVRTGGVETQYF.